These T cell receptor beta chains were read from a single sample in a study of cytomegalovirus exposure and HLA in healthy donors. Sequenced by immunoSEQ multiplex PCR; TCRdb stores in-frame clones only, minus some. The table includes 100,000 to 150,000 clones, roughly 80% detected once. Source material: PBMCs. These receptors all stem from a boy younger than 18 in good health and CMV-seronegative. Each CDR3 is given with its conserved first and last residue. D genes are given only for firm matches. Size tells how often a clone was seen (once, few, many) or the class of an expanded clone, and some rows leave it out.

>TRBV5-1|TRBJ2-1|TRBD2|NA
TGCGCCAGCAGCTTGGTAGCGGGAGACCTTCATGAGCAGTTCTTC
CASSLVAGDLHEQFF
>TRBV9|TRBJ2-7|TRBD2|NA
TGTGCCAGCAGCGAGGGCCTGACTAGCGGCGAGCAGTACTTC
CASSEGLTSGEQYF
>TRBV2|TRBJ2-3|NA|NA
TGTGCCAGCAGTCCGATAGCGCACACAGATACGCAGTATTTT
CASSPIAHTDTQYF
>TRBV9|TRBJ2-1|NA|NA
TGTGCCAGCACCGCAGACGGGATGACCTACAATGAGCAGTTCTTC
CASTADGMTYNEQFF
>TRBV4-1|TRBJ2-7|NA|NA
TGCGCCAGCAGCCAAAACCCTACAGCTCGCGAGCAGTACTTC
CASSQNPTAREQYF
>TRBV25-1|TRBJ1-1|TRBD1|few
TGTGCCAGCGTACGGGACAGGGGAACTTCCACTGAAGCTTTCTTT
CASVRDRGTSTEAFF
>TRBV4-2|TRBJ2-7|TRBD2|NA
TGTGCCAGCAGCCAGGCTATCGGGGCGGGAGGCTACGAGCAGTACTTC
CASSQAIGAGGYEQYF
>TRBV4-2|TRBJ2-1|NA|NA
TGTGCCAGCAGCCAAGATCAGGCCTCTGAGGGCATTGAGCAGTTCTTC
CASSQDQASEGIEQFF
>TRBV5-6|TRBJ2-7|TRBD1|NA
TGTGCCAGCAGTCGGGGACAGCTCTACGAGCAGTACTTC
CASSRGQLYEQYF
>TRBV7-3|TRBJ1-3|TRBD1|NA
TGTGCCAGCAGCCCAGACAGGGGAACCACCATATATTTT
CASSPDRGTTIYF
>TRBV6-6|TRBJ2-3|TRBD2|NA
TGTGCCAGCAGTATACTAGCGGGAGAGCGTGATACGCAGTATTTT
CASSILAGERDTQYF
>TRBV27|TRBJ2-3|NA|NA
TGTGCCAGCAGTTTAAACTTTTTACTTAGCACAGATACGCAGTATTTT
CASSLNFLLSTDTQYF
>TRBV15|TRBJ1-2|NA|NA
TGTGCCACCAGCAGACCGGGTTTTAACTATGGCTACACCTTC
CATSRPGFNYGYTF
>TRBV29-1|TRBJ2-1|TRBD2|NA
TGCAGCGTGCAGACTAGCGGGACTGCTGGTGAGCAGTTCTTC
CSVQTSGTAGEQFF
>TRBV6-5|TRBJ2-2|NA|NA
TGTGCCAGCAGTTATAGAAGCGGGGAGCTGTTTTTT
CASSYRSGELFF
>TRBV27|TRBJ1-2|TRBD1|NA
TGTGCCAGCAGTTTATGGAGAGGACAGGGGCCGTCTGGCTACACCTTC
CASSLWRGQGPSGYTF
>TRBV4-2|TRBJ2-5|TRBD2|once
TGTGCCAGCAGCCCGACTAGCGGGAGGGAGACCCAGTACTTC
CASSPTSGRETQYF
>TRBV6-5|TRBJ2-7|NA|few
TGTGCCAGCAGTTCTGGACAGTCCTACGAGCAGTACTTC
CASSSGQSYEQYF
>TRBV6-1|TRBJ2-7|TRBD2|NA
TGTGCCAGCAGTGCCCGACTAGCGGCCTACGAGCAGTACTTC
CASSARLAAYEQYF
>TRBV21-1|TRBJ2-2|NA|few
TGTGCCAGCAGCAAAGTAGTCGACAGGGTAACCGGGGAGCTGTTTTTT
CASSKVVDRVTGELFF
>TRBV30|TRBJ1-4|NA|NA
TGTGCCTGGGGGCGCGGGGGCCCAAATGAAAAACTGTTTTTT
CAWGRGGPNEKLFF
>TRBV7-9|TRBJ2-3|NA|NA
TGTGCCAGCAGCCGATCTAGCGTCAACGTAGCTACGCAGTATTTT
CASSRSSVNVATQYF
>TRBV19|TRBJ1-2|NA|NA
TGTGCCAGTAGTACCCAACAGGGAACAGATGGCTACACCTTC
CASSTQQGTDGYTF
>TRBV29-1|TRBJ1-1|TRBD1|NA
TGCAGGGCCGGGGACAGGGGAAACACTGAAGCTTTCTTT
CRAGDRGNTEAFF
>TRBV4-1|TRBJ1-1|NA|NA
TGCGCCAGCAGCCAAGATCAAGGAGTGAACACTGAAGCTTTCTTT
CASSQDQGVNTEAFF
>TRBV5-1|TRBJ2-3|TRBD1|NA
TGCGCCAGCAGCTTTGGGGACAGGGGGTCAGATACGCAGTATTTT
CASSFGDRGSDTQYF
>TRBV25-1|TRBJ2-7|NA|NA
TGTGCCAGCAGCCGGGACTACGAGCAGTACTTC
CASSRDYEQYF
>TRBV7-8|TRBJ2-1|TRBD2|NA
TGTGCCAGCAGCTTAGAGGGGGCGGGAGGGCGCATCAATGAGCAGTTCTTC
CASSLEGAGGRINEQFF
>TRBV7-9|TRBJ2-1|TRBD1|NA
TGTGCCAGCAGCGGACCGACAGGGACCTACAATGAGCAGTTCTTC
CASSGPTGTYNEQFF
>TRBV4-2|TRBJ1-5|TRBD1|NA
TGTGCCAGCAGCCAAGAGACAGGGGAGGGATATCAGCCCCAGCATTTT
CASSQETGEGYQPQHF
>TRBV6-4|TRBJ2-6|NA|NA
TGTGCCAGCAGTGTCAACTCTGGGGCCAACGTCCTGACTTTC
CASSVNSGANVLTF
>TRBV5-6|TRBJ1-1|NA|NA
TGTGCCAGCAGCCCGGGGGGGAACACTGAAGCTTTCTTT
CASSPGGNTEAFF
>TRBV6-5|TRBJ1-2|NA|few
TGTGCCAGCAGCCGAGACTACTATGGCTACACCTTC
CASSRDYYGYTF
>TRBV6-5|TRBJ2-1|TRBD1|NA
TGTGCCAGCAATAAGGCGGGACAGGGCTACAATGAGCAGTTCTTC
CASNKAGQGYNEQFF
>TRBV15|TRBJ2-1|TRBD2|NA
TGTGCCACCAGCAGAGATCGGGGGACTAGCCCTTACAATGAGCAGTTCTTC
CATSRDRGTSPYNEQFF
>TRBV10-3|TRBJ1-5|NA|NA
TGTGCCATCAGTGGGACACTCGACAATCAGCCCCAGCATTTT
CAISGTLDNQPQHF
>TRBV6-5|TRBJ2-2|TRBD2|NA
TGTGCCAGCAGTTACGGGACTAGCGGTACCGGGGAGCTGTTTTTT
CASSYGTSGTGELFF
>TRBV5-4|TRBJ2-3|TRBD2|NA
TGTGCCAGCAGCTTGCGGGGGGGAGGTAGCACAGATACGCAGTATTTT
CASSLRGGGSTDTQYF
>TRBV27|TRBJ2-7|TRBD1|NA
TGTGCCAGCCCCAGCCGGGACAGGGGGCGGTACGAGCAGTACTTC
CASPSRDRGRYEQYF
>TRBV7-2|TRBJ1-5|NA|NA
TGTGCCAGCAGCGTGAGGGGGGGGAAGGGCAATCAGCCCCAGCATTTT
CASSVRGGKGNQPQHF
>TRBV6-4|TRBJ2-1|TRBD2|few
TGTGCCAGCAGTGACTCGGTAGCGGGAGTTAATGAGCAGTTCTTC
CASSDSVAGVNEQFF
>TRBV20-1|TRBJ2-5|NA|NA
TGCAGTGCGCTAGGGGAAGAGACCCAGTACTTC
CSALGEETQYF
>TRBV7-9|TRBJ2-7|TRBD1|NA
TGTGCCAGCAGCCAAATCCTCGACAGGGGCAAAAGCGAGCAGTACTTC
CASSQILDRGKSEQYF
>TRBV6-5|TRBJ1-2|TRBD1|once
TGTGCCAGCAGTCAGGGACAGGGCTACACCTTC
CASSQGQGYTF
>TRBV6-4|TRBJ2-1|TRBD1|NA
TGTGCCAGCAGTAGACCCCCGGGACAGGCCTTCTTGGGGCTTGGGGGTGAGCAGTTCTTC
CASSRPPGQAFLGLGGEQFF
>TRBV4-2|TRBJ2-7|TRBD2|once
TGTGCCAGCAGCCAAGATCGGGGGGGAGGGACGGGAGCCTACGAGCAGTACTTC
CASSQDRGGGTGAYEQYF
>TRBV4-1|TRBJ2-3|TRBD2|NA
TGCGCCAGCAGCCAAGATTCGACTAGCGGGAGCAGGACAGATACGCAGTATTTT
CASSQDSTSGSRTDTQYF
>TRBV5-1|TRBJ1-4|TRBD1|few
TGCGCCAGCAGCTTATACAGGGGAGATGAAAAACTGTTTTTT
CASSLYRGDEKLFF
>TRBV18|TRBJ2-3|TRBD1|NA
TGTGCCAGCTCCTCCCGTGACAGGGGAGATACGCAGTATTTT
CASSSRDRGDTQYF
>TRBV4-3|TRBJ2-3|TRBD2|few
TGCGCCAGCAGCCAAGATAGCGGGAGGGCCGGGGGTACGCAGTATTTT
CASSQDSGRAGGTQYF
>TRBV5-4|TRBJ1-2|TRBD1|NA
TGTGCCAGCAGCCGGACAGGGGATGGCTACACCTTC
CASSRTGDGYTF
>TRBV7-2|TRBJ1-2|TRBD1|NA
TGTGCCAGCAGCCTAACAAATACAGGGGGTTATGGCTACACCTTC
CASSLTNTGGYGYTF
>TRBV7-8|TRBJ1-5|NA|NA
TGTGCCAGCAGCATCAACCTGGACTTCGGCAATCAGCCCCAGCATTTT
CASSINLDFGNQPQHF
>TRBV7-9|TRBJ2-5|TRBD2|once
TGTGCCAGCAGCCTAGTCGGGGAGGGAAAAGAGACCCAGTACTTC
CASSLVGEGKETQYF
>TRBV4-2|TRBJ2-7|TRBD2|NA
TGTGCCAGCAGCCACGGGGGGTTCGGATCCTACGAGCAGTACTTC
CASSHGGFGSYEQYF
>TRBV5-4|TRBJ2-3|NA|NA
TGTGCCAGCAGCTTGGCCGGGGGAGACACAGATACGCAGTATTTT
CASSLAGGDTDTQYF
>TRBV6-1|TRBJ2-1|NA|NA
TGTGCCAGCAGTGTCGACCCAAGAGGCCATGAGCAGTTCTTC
CASSVDPRGHEQFF
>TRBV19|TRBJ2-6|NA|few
TGTGCCTCACAAGCGGGGGACAGGGTGGGCTCTGGGGCCAACGTCCTGACTTTC
CASQAGDRVGSGANVLTF
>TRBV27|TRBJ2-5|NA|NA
TGTGCCAGCAGTTTTTTCCAGGACAGCCAAGAGACCCAGTACTTC
CASSFFQDSQETQYF